Each of the 30 T cell receptor beta chains below was sequenced from the same sample in a study of PD-L1 blockade in urothelial cancer. Assay used: immunoSEQ multiplex PCR; TCRdb lists only in-frame clones, some missing. The top ten clones hold approximately 25% of a sample with roughly 40,000 clones, over 75% of them seen once. As for time point: pretreatment peripheral blood. The starting material was PBMCs, obtained around atezolizumab (anti-PD-L1) treatment. The receptors shown here come from a donor at least 40 years old with urothelial cancer.

The CDR3 region is CASTAGVINEQFF. The CDR3 nucleotides are TGTGCCAGCACCGCGGGAGTTATCAATGAGCAGTTCTTC. This chain joins TRBV5-6 and TRBJ2-1, with 7 positions matching TRBD2. The germline CDR1 and CDR2 sequences are SGHDT and YYEEEE. The CDR3 loop spans 13 amino acids. V gave up 6 bases and J gave up 6 bases; unmatched junction bases: 6.

The chain combines TRBV18 with TRBJ1-3, with a possible D match to TRBD1 (5 bases). From germline, CDR1 is KGHSH and CDR2 LQKENI. Deletions cut 2 bases from V and 0 bases from J, with 8 bases between. CDR3 length equals 15 residues. CDR3 sequence reads: CASSPGQGSGNTIYF. Here the CDR3 DNA reads TGTGCCAGCTCACCAGGGCAGGGCTCTGGAAACACCATATATTTT.

V usage is TRBV7-8 and J usage is TRBJ1-2; TRBD1 is a possible D gene (5 bases). Germline CDR1 SGHVS, CDR2 FQNEAQ. V gave up 5 bases and J gave up 4 bases, with 14 bases separating them. The length of the CDR3 is 14 residues. CDR3 loop: CASSQMGGIYGYTF. The CDR3 DNA is TGTGCCAGCAGCCAGATGGGGGGGATCTATGGCTACACCTTC.

The chain has TRBV27 and TRBJ2-7; unclear D gene. CDR3 length equals 13 residues. V gave up 3 bases and J gave up 1 base, with 7 bases separating them. Per the germline V gene, CDR1 is MNHEY and CDR2 is SMNVEV (reference sequence). The CDR3 DNA follows: TGTGCCAGCAGTTTCGGGTGGTCCTACGAGCAGTACTTC. This sequence encodes CASSFGWSYEQYF.

V usage is TRBV14 and J usage is TRBJ2-7; D unclear. Trimming took 5 bases from V and 2 from J, leaving 7 bases between them. Germline CDR1 and CDR2: SGHDN and FVKESK. This CDR3 is built from 12 residues. For the CDR3, the DNA is TGTGCCAGCAGCTCCCTCCCCTACGAGCAGTACTTC. This translates into CASSSLPYEQYF.

The chain links TRBV21-1 to TRBJ2-1; the D call of TRBD2 is as the table states it, not checked on the DNA. TRBV21-1 is a documented pseudogene. The CDR3 loop spans 14 amino acids. CDR3: CASSPDSRSDEQFF. Here the CDR3 DNA reads TGTGCCAGCTCCCCGGACTCCCGCAGCGATGAGCAGTTCTTC.

The chain uses TRBV6-1 and TRBJ2-6, with D unclear. V lost 8 bases to trimming and J lost 0 bases, with 11 bases between them. CDR3 length equals 15 residues. Per germline, CDR1 MNHNS and CDR2 SASEGT. CDR3 nucleotide sequence: TGTGCCAGCGGCCCTCGTGGCTCTGGGGCCAACGTCCTGACTTTC. Residues: CASGPRGSGANVLTF.

The chain recombines TRBV7-9 with TRBJ1-2, with TRBD1 as a possible D gene (6 bases). CDR3 length: 15 residues. CDR1 is SEHNR, CDR2 FQNEAQ, per germline (reference sequence). V gave up 0 bases and J gave up 7 bases, with 15 bases separating them. In DNA form, the CDR3 reads TGTGCCAGCAGCTTAGCCGGACAGCAGCCCTTTGGCTACACCTTC. It specifies CASSLAGQQPFGYTF.

The chain joins TRBV6-1 to TRBJ2-5, with 7 bases matching TRBD2. Germline V gene sequence: CDR1 MNHNS, CDR2 SASEGT. The junction had 11 bases not matched to a gene; V was cut back by 5 bases and J by 5 bases. The CDR3 runs 15 residues. The CDR3 DNA is TGTGCCAGCAGTCTCGGGACTATCCGGAGGGAGACCCAGTACTTC. Protein: CASSLGTIRRETQYF.

The chain joins TRBV10-3 to TRBJ2-3; 8 bases are shared with TRBD1. The CDR3 runs 14 residues. CDR1 is ENHRY and CDR2 is SYGVKD in the germline V gene. J lost 6 bases, V lost 4 bases, and 6 bases had no gene match. The CDR3 nucleotides are TGTGCCATCAGTGGGGGGACAGGACTCGATACGCAGTATTTT. This codes for CAISGGTGLDTQYF.

V is TRBV27 and J is TRBJ2-6; 7 nucleotides agree with TRBD2. This CDR3 region has 16 residues. V shed 7 bases, J shed 3 bases, and the junction held 9 bases outside the gene matches. From germline, CDR1 is MNHEY and CDR2 SMNVEV (reference sequence). The CDR3 region is CASTVSGGDGANVLTF. The CDR3 nucleotides are TGTGCCAGCACCGTATCGGGGGGTGATGGGGCCAACGTCCTGACTTTC.

The V gene is TRBV27, the J gene TRBJ2-7, with D possibly matching TRBD2 (6 bases). Trimming stripped 4 bases from V and 2 bases from J, with 12 bases between. This CDR3 comprises 14 residues. The V gene's germline CDR1 is MNHEY and CDR2 SMNVEV (reference sequence). Here the CDR3 reads CASSWGDTTYEQYF. The CDR3 DNA follows: TGTGCCAGCAGTTGGGGGGATACCACCTACGAGCAGTACTTC.

The table lists this clone with a few counts. V usage is TRBV2 and J usage is TRBJ1-5, with 7 positions matching TRBD1. The V segment lost 6 bases and the J segment 4 bases; nucleotides outside the gene matches: 12. In germline, CDR1 is SNHLY, CDR2 FYNNEI. The CDR3 length is 16 residues. CDR3 sequence: CASRPDRARGNQPQHF. CDR3 nucleotide sequence: TGTGCCAGCAGACCCGACAGGGCCAGAGGGAATCAGCCCCAGCATTTT.

The sample holds one count of this clone. This sequence joins TRBV7-9 and TRBJ2-2; 7 bases agree with TRBD1. From germline, CDR1 is SEHNR and CDR2 FQNEAQ (reference sequence). The CDR3 has 17 residues. The trim removed 5 bases at V and 4 bases at J, leaving 13 bases unmatched. This chain's CDR3 is CASSQPTGTVRTGELFF. CDR3 nucleotides: TGTGCCAGCAGCCAGCCGACCGGGACAGTCCGCACCGGGGAGCTGTTTTTT.

This clone was seen only once. The CDR3 sequence: CASSLTGISGNTIYF. CDR3 bases: TGTGCCAGCAGCTTGACAGGGATCTCTGGAAACACCATATATTTT. V usage is TRBV5-5 and J usage is TRBJ1-3; maybe TRBD1 (6 bases). Germline CDR1 and CDR2: SGHKS and YYEKEE (reference sequence). This CDR3 is 15 amino acids long. V was cut by 1 base and J by 0 bases, with 8 bases left in between.

The gene calls are TRBV9 and TRBJ1-1; TRBD1 agrees at 10 bases. V shed 0 bases, J shed 6 bases, and the junction held 11 bases outside the gene matches. The CDR3 sequence is 17 residues long. Germline V gene data show CDR1 as SGDLS and CDR2 as YYNGEE. This CDR3 reads CASSVGARTGGSAEAFF. CDR3 bases: TGTGCCAGCAGCGTAGGGGCCCGGACAGGGGGGAGCGCTGAAGCTTTCTTT.

This clone was seen just once. The V and J genes are TRBV9 and TRBJ2-1; 12 nucleotides align to TRBD2. The CDR3 is 16 residues long. J was trimmed by 7 bases and V by 0 bases; bases with no gene match: 5. CDR1 is SGDLS and CDR2 is YYNGEE in the germline V gene. CDR3 DNA sequence: TGTGCCAGCAGCGTAGCGGGGACTAGCGGGCAGAATGAGCAGTTCTTC. Protein: CASSVAGTSGQNEQFF. Supplemented by reference TRBV9 and TRBJ2-1, the full variable domain reads DSGVTQTPKHLITATGQRVTLRCSPRSGDLSVYWYQQSLDQGLQFLIQYYNGEERAKGNILERFSAQQFPDLHSELNLSSLELGDSALYFCASSVAGTSGQNEQFFGPGTRLTVL.

This clone has more than one count but fewer than ten. V usage is TRBV5-6 and J usage is TRBJ2-7; D is ambiguous. Trimming removed 0 bases from V and 2 bases from J, with 6 bases in between. Germline lookup yields CDR1 SGHDT and CDR2 YYEEEE. This CDR3 has 13 amino acids. CDR3 in DNA: TGTGCCAGCAGCTTGGGGGCAGCCTACGAGCAGTACTTC. This encodes CASSLGAAYEQYF.

The DNA for the CDR3 is TGTGCCAGCAGCCAAGGGCGCACAGATACGCAGTATTTT. Protein: CASSQGRTDTQYF. V is TRBV4-2 and J is TRBJ2-3; D is ambiguous. The CDR3 is 13 residues long. Per germline, CDR1 LGHNA and CDR2 YNFKEQ. Trimming took 1 base from V and 1 from J, leaving 3 bases between them.

This clone occurred once. The rearrangement links TRBV27 to TRBJ2-7; D might be TRBD1 (6 bases). CDR3 length equals 14 residues. Looked up from germline, CDR1 is MNHEY and CDR2 is SMNVEV (reference sequence). Trimming stripped 6 bases from V and 2 bases from J, with 14 bases between. CDR3 sequence (DNA): TGTGCCAGCAGCTCCACAGGGTCCACCTACGAGCAGTACTTC. Protein sequence: CASSSTGSTYEQYF.

This chain connects TRBV29-1 to TRBJ1-1; D is possibly TRBD1 (5 bases). This CDR3 spans 13 amino acids. The V gene lost 6 bases and the J gene lost 5 bases, with 16 bases spanning the gap. In germline, CDR1 is SQVTM, CDR2 ANQGSEA. The CDR3 region has the DNA TGCAGCGTCGCGGGGGTCCTAGAAACTGAAGCTTTCTTT. It encodes CSVAGVLETEAFF.

The J gene is TRBJ2-2, the V gene TRBV18; TRBD1 agrees at 7 bases. The CDR3 runs 14 residues. Trimming removed 8 bases from V and 4 bases from J; junction bases left unmatched: 7. Germline V gene lookup returns CDR1 KGHSH and CDR2 LQKENI. The CDR3 is CASRTGTVTGELFF. DNA for the CDR3: TGTGCCAGCAGAACCGGGACAGTCACCGGGGAGCTGTTTTTT.

This clone has just a few counts. This chain connects TRBV18 to TRBJ1-4; D remains unclear. Germline V gene lookup returns CDR1 KGHSH and CDR2 LQKENI. The CDR3 length is 17 residues. V shed 3 bases and J shed 2 bases, with 16 bases lying between them. CDR3 coding DNA: TGTGCCAGCTCACCCGACGGGGAGTTTTCGACTAATGAAAAACTGTTTTTT. Translated: CASSPDGEFSTNEKLFF.

The rearrangement links TRBV7-3 to TRBJ2-2, with 7 bases that match TRBD1. CDR1 SGHTA and CDR2 FQGTGA come from the germline V gene. J was trimmed by 4 bases and V by 7 bases; bases with no gene match: 6. The CDR3 spans 14 residues. CDR3 nucleotide sequence: TGTGCCAGCATAGGACAGGTAGGCACCGGGGAGCTGTTTTTT. This sequence encodes CASIGQVGTGELFF.

V usage is TRBV2 and J usage is TRBJ2-3, with 10 bases that match TRBD1. The CDR3 is 17 residues long. Germline V gene sequence: CDR1 SNHLY, CDR2 FYNNEI. V was pared by 3 bases and J by 4 bases, with 10 bases of the junction left unmatched. CDR3 amino acids: CASSEGQGPLGADTQYF. CDR3 nucleotide sequence: TGTGCCAGCAGTGAGGGACAGGGGCCCCTTGGCGCAGATACGCAGTATTTT.

This rearrangement joins TRBV7-2 to TRBJ1-2; 12 positions match TRBD1. The CDR3 spans 15 residues. Germline CDR1 reads SGHTA; CDR2 reads FQGNSA. Trimming cost V 5 bases and J 2 bases; bases outside gene matches: 3. The CDR3 region is CASSLGTGGNYGYTF. In DNA, the CDR3 is TGTGCCAGCAGCCTAGGGACAGGGGGCAACTATGGCTACACCTTC.

The chain joins TRBV7-3 to TRBJ2-1; the match to TRBD2 covers 7 bases. Germline CDR1 and CDR2: SGHTA and FQGTGA. This CDR3 spans 18 amino acids. The V and J ends lost 4 bases and 3 bases, in that order; junction bases with no gene match: 15. The CDR3 spells CASSSSRLARVGYNEQFF. The CDR3 coding sequence is TGTGCCAGCAGCTCTTCAAGACTAGCCCGTGTGGGCTACAATGAGCAGTTCTTC.

This clone was detected once. The chain carries TRBV7-2 and TRBJ1-3; no clear D gene. The CDR3 has 16 amino acids. Trimming removed 1 base from V and 0 bases from J, with 10 bases in between. Germline CDR1 is SGHTA and CDR2 is FQGNSA. CDR3 in amino acids: CASSLGAASSGNTIYF. CDR3 nucleotides: TGTGCCAGCAGCTTAGGGGCAGCAAGCTCTGGAAACACCATATATTTT.

This chain joins TRBV6-6 and TRBJ1-5; possible D gene TRBD1, 6 bases. There are 13 residues in the CDR3. V was pared by 0 bases and J by 11 bases, with 11 bases between. Per germline, CDR1 MNHNY and CDR2 SVGAGI (reference sequence). DNA for the CDR3: TGTGCCAGCAGTTACTCCACCACAGGGTCCCAGCATTTT. It specifies CASSYSTTGSQHF.

This clone was seen only a few times. The chain recombines TRBV21-1 with TRBJ2-7; the table assigns TRBD2, which was not confirmed against the DNA. TRBV21-1 is a pseudogene. The CDR3 runs to 16 residues. CDR3: CASSPHGLAPSYEQYF. Here the CDR3 DNA reads TGTGCCAGCAGCCCCCACGGACTAGCGCCATCCTACGAGCAGTACTTC.